One sample yielded the 31 T cell receptor beta chains listed below, sequenced in a study of shared clonotypes between healthy human individuals. Assay used: immunoSEQ multiplex PCR; TCRdb lists only in-frame clones, some missing. Among around 300,000 clones listed, roughly 87% were seen once. The sequenced material came from memory CD8+ T cells sorted from blood. Subset denoted: CD45RO+ cells pooled with CCR7-negative TemRA cells. Receptors originate from a man aged 18-30 years in good health.

This chain links TRBV7-9 with TRBJ2-7; D remains ambiguous. Trimming removed 1 base at V and 7 bases at J, with 11 bases between. From germline, CDR1 is SEHNR and CDR2 FQNEAQ (reference sequence). The CDR3 contains 13 residues. CDR3 in DNA: TGTGCCAGCAGCTTAGTGAACGGCAATGAGCAGTACTTC. This gives the protein CASSLVNGNEQYF.

The chain recombines TRBV2 with TRBJ1-3; TRBD1 agrees at 9 bases. The CDR3 is made up of 14 amino acids. Germline trimming cut 4 bases from V and 4 bases from J; bases unmatched to any gene: 2. The germline V gene encodes CDR1 SNHLY and CDR2 FYNNEI. CDR3 residues: CASSVGQGGNTIYF. CDR3 nucleotides: TGTGCCAGCAGTGTGGGACAGGGCGGAAACACCATATATTTT.

The chain recombines TRBV27 with TRBJ2-2, with 13 bases that match TRBD2. The trim removed 5 bases at V and 10 bases at J, leaving 7 bases unmatched. The length of the CDR3 is 15 residues. In germline, CDR1 is MNHEY, CDR2 SMNVEV (reference sequence). DNA for the CDR3: TGTGCCAGCAGTACACTAGCGGGAGGGGTAGAGGAGCTGTTTTTT. Translated, it gives CASSTLAGGVEELFF.

The rearrangement joins TRBV10-2 to TRBJ2-7; D call uncertain. V was shortened by 10 bases and J by 3 bases, with 7 bases between the two germline ends. From germline, CDR1 is WSHSY and CDR2 SAAADI. CDR3 length: 10 residues. The CDR3 spells CATSDYEQYF. The CDR3 nucleotides are TGCGCCACCTCGGACTACGAGCAGTACTTC.

The chain employs TRBV5-8 and TRBJ2-5; D may be TRBD1 or TRBD2 (5 bases each). The germline V gene has CDR1 SGHTS and CDR2 YDEGEE. The CDR3 consists of 16 residues. Trimming left V 0 bases short and J 2 bases short, with 14 bases between. The CDR3 sequence is CASSLAGGALQETQYF. The CDR3 DNA follows: TGTGCCAGCAGCTTGGCTGGGGGAGCACTTCAAGAGACCCAGTACTTC.

This clone was observed a few times. The V call is TRBV4-3, the J call TRBJ2-5; 7 positions match TRBD1. Germline assignment: CDR1 LGHNA and CDR2 YSLEER. The length of the CDR3 is 15 residues. V trimming: 0 bases; J trimming: 3 bases; junction bases outside the gene matches: 4. DNA of the CDR3: TGCGCCAGCAGCCAAGATTGGGACAGTAAAGAGACCCAGTACTTC. Protein: CASSQDWDSKETQYF.

V usage is TRBV9 and J usage is TRBJ1-3, with D hard to call. Trimming removed 1 base from V and 1 base from J, with 0 bases in between. Per germline, CDR1 SGDLS and CDR2 YYNGEE. This CDR3 has 12 amino acids. The CDR3 DNA sequence: TGTGCCAGCAGCGTATCTGGAAACACCATATATTTT. This encodes CASSVSGNTIYF.

V gene TRBV7-2 combines with J gene TRBJ1-5, with D perhaps TRBD1 (5 bases). Trimming took 5 bases from V and 2 from J, leaving 10 bases between them. This CDR3 comprises 14 residues. The germline CDR1 and CDR2 sequences are SGHTA and FQGNSA. The CDR3 spells CASSRRGGNQPQHF. CDR3 sequence (DNA): TGTGCCAGCAGCCGCCGAGGGGGCAATCAGCCCCAGCATTTT.

The chain employs TRBV5-4 and TRBJ1-2; 7 nucleotides agree with TRBD1. In germline, CDR1 is SGHNT, CDR2 YYREEE (reference sequence). The V segment lost 0 bases and the J segment 5 bases; nucleotides outside the gene matches: 7. The CDR3 spans 15 residues. CDR3 in DNA: TGTGCCAGCAGCTTGGTAGGGGGCGAGGGATATGGCTACACCTTC. It yields the protein CASSLVGGEGYGYTF.

The gene calls are TRBV10-2 and TRBJ1-5; D is undetermined. The CDR3 extends over 14 amino acids. CDR1 is WSHSY and CDR2 is SAAADI in the germline V gene. The ends were cut back, 2 bases at V and 6 bases at J, with 11 bases in the middle. The CDR3 DNA reads TGCGCCAGCAGTGAGGGGCCCCGTAGTCAGCCCCAGCATTTT. Protein sequence: CASSEGPRSQPQHF.

The chain combines TRBV27 with TRBJ1-2; D remains unclear. The CDR3 is made up of 15 amino acids. Germline loops: CDR1 MNHEY, CDR2 SMNVEV (reference sequence). Between the trimmed V and J ends, which lost 2 bases and 4 bases, there was a span of 14 bases. CDR3: CASSLNPPGFYGYTF. Written as DNA, the CDR3 is TGTGCCAGCAGTTTAAATCCCCCAGGATTCTATGGCTACACCTTC.

The J gene is TRBJ2-7, the V gene TRBV7-9; TRBD2 aligns across 12 bases. Germline V gives CDR1 SEHNR, CDR2 FQNEAQ (reference sequence). V lost 5 bases and J lost 3; bases outside the gene matches: 11. The CDR3 is 17 residues long. This CDR3 reads CASSHHPGLAGSYEQYF. In DNA form, the CDR3 reads TGTGCCAGCAGCCACCATCCCGGACTAGCGGGAAGCTACGAGCAGTACTTC. The full variable domain, with the rest looked up from reference TRBV7-9 and TRBJ2-7, is DTGVSQNPRHKITKRGQNVTFRCDPISEHNRLYWYRQTLGQGPEFLTYFQNEAQLEKSRLLSDRFSAERPKGSFSTLEIQRTEQGDSAMYLCASSHHPGLAGSYEQYFGPGTRLTVT.

The gene calls are TRBV2 and TRBJ2-5; TRBD1 might be the D (6 bases). CDR1 and CDR2 (germline): SNHLY, FYNNEI. Deletions cut 8 bases from V and 4 bases from J, with 17 bases between. This CDR3 comprises 14 residues. The CDR3 DNA reads as TGTGCCAGCTGGGGGACATTTACAGGAGAGACCCAGTACTTC. Protein: CASWGTFTGETQYF.

The rearrangement joins TRBV4-1 to TRBJ1-6, with D hard to call. The ends were cut back, 1 base at V and 0 bases at J, with 10 bases in the middle. Germline V lookup: CDR1 MGHRA, CDR2 YSYEKL. CDR3 length: 17 amino acids. The CDR3 loop is CASSQVLHSSYNSPLHF. DNA for the CDR3: TGCGCCAGCAGCCAAGTCCTACATAGCTCCTATAATTCACCCCTCCACTTT.

This chain links TRBV25-1 with TRBJ1-5, with D perhaps matching TRBD1 (5 bases). CDR3 length equals 15 residues. Germline CDR1 is MGHDK and CDR2 is SYGVNS. The V end lost 3 bases, the J end lost 2 bases, and 11 bases lay between the germline ends. The CDR3 DNA reads as TGTGCCAGCAGTGACTCAGGGAGCGGCAATCAGCCCCAGCATTTT. Encoded protein: CASSDSGSGNQPQHF. Complete variable domain (other parts from reference TRBV25-1 and TRBJ1-5): EADIYQTPRYLVIGTGKKITLECSQTMGHDKMYWYQQDPGMELHLIHYSYGVNSTEKGDLSSESTVSRIRTEHFPLTLESARPSHTSQYLCASSDSGSGNQPQHFGDGTRLSIL.

This chain links TRBV4-1 with TRBJ2-5; TRBD1 matches 8 bases. The CDR3 covers 15 residues. Germline CDR1 reads MGHRA; CDR2 reads YSYEKL. After removal of 3 bases from V and 5 bases from J, the junction contained 8 bases not matched to a gene. The CDR3 bases are TGCGCCAGCAGCCAGTCGACAGGGGTGGGGGAGACCCAGTACTTC. Protein: CASSQSTGVGETQYF.

This chain links TRBV27 with TRBJ2-5; 8 bases fit TRBD1. Germline CDR1 reads MNHEY; CDR2 reads SMNVEV (reference sequence). CDR3 length equals 13 residues. V was pared by 5 bases and J by 5 bases, with 4 bases of the junction left unmatched. The CDR3: CASSPGGMETQYF. The CDR3 DNA sequence: TGTGCCAGCAGTCCAGGGGGCATGGAGACCCAGTACTTC.

The rearrangement uses TRBV27 and TRBJ1-5; 7 bases are shared with TRBD1. The CDR3 is 14 residues long. CDR1 is MNHEY, CDR2 SMNVEV, per germline (reference sequence). V shed 5 bases and J 7 bases; nucleotides not matched to a gene: 8. CDR3 residues: CASSRQGEGQPQHF. In nucleotides, the CDR3 is TGTGCCAGCAGTCGACAGGGTGAGGGCCAGCCCCAGCATTTT.

The count of this clone is one. The chain combines TRBV28 with TRBJ2-2, with D unclear. Trimming pared 8 bases from V and 3 bases from J, leaving 4 bases between. This CDR3 has 11 amino acids. Germline assignment: CDR1 MDHEN and CDR2 SYDVKM. In DNA form, the CDR3 reads TGTGCCAGCGGATACACCGGGGAGCTGTTTTTT. Its translation is CASGYTGELFF.

The chain is built from TRBV5-1 and TRBJ2-7; 7 bases are a match to TRBD2. The CDR3 is made up of 15 amino acids. Germline CDR1 and CDR2: SGHRS and YFSETQ. J lost 4 bases, V lost 4 bases, and 11 bases had no gene match. CDR3 nucleotide sequence: TGCGCCAGCAGCCCCCCAAGCAGCGGGAAGTACGAGCAGTACTTC. This translates into CASSPPSSGKYEQYF.

Worth noting for this clone: Given a much more abundant clone one base away, this may be a read error. The rearrangement uses TRBV2 and TRBJ2-7; TRBD1 might be the D (6 bases). Trimming shortened V by 6 bases and J by 1 base, and 10 bases separated the two germline ends. CDR3 length: 13 residues. Germline CDR1 is SNHLY and CDR2 is FYNNEI. DNA for the CDR3: TGTGCCAGCAGCCTGGACAGTTCCTACGAGCAGTACTTC. It translates to CASSLDSSYEQYF.

This clone was counted a few times. The J gene is TRBJ2-5, the V gene TRBV6-1; 9 nucleotides match TRBD2. The V segment lost 1 base and the J segment 5 bases; nucleotides outside the gene matches: 5. Germline lookup yields CDR1 MNHNS and CDR2 SASEGT. This CDR3 comprises 15 residues. CDR3 amino acids: CASSEEAGGRETQYF. For the CDR3, the DNA is TGTGCCAGCAGTGAAGAAGCGGGGGGCCGGGAGACCCAGTACTTC.

The chain is built from TRBV5-6 and TRBJ2-7, with a tentative D call TRBD1 (5 bases). The CDR3 extends over 14 amino acids. V lost 3 bases and J 1 base, leaving 11 bases between the germline ends. CDR1 SGHDT and CDR2 YYEEEE come from the germline V gene. In DNA form, the CDR3 reads TGTGCCAGCAGCTCGATTGACAGATCCTACGAGCAGTACTTC. Translating it yields CASSSIDRSYEQYF.

The chain carries TRBV10-3 and TRBJ1-1; D gene unclear. V lost 3 bases, J lost 4 bases, and 15 bases lay in between. The V gene's germline CDR1 is ENHRY and CDR2 SYGVKD. The CDR3 contains 15 residues. The CDR3 DNA reads as TGTGCCATCAGTGATTTTTTGGGAGTGGGCACTGAAGCTTTCTTT. Its translation is CAISDFLGVGTEAFF.

The CDR3 sequence: CASSLAGRVYGYTF. The CDR3 DNA follows: TGCGCCAGCAGCTTGGCCGGCAGGGTCTATGGCTACACCTTC. The V and J genes are TRBV5-1 and TRBJ1-2, with D perhaps matching TRBD1 (5 bases). There are 14 residues in the CDR3. CDR1 SGHRS and CDR2 YFSETQ come from the germline V gene. The V end was cut by 0 bases, the J end by 4 bases, with 10 bases between.

The rearrangement uses TRBV4-3 and TRBJ2-7; D may be TRBD2 (6 bases). The CDR3 contains 17 residues. Trimming shortened V by 1 base and J by 5 bases, and 21 bases separated the two germline ends. CDR1 and CDR2 from the germline V gene are LGHNA and YSLEER. CDR3 amino acids: CASSQVAEGTGVNEQYF. CDR3 nucleotide sequence: TGCGCCAGCAGCCAAGTGGCCGAGGGGACGGGAGTAAACGAGCAGTACTTC.

The chain combines TRBV29-1 with TRBJ2-7; 8 bases are a match to TRBD1. The CDR3 consists of 13 residues. CDR1 and CDR2 (germline): SQVTM, ANQGSEA. CDR3 amino acids: CSGQGGQGYEQYF. As DNA, the CDR3 is TGCAGTGGGCAGGGTGGACAGGGTTACGAGCAGTACTTC.

A remark on this clone: It is likely a read error: a sequence one base away is far more abundant. The chain uses TRBV4-1 and TRBJ2-7; possibly TRBD1 for D (6 bases). The ends were cut back, 7 bases at V and 0 bases at J, with 13 bases in the middle. The CDR3 totals 14 residues. Per germline, CDR1 MGHRA and CDR2 YSYEKL. CDR3 coding DNA: TGCGCCAGCAACCCCCGGGACAACTCCTACGAGCAGTACTTC. Protein product: CASNPRDNSYEQYF.

This chain joins TRBV6-1 and TRBJ2-2; the match to TRBD2 covers 10 bases. This CDR3 contains 18 residues. Germline V gene sequence: CDR1 MNHNS, CDR2 SASEGT. Trimming cost V 3 bases and J 0 bases; bases outside gene matches: 7. CDR3 in DNA: TGTGCCAGCAGTGAGATCGGACTAGCGGACGCGAACACCGGGGAGCTGTTTTTT. Translating it yields CASSEIGLADANTGELFF.

The chain couples TRBV6-5 to TRBJ2-2, with D uncertain. Germline V gives CDR1 MNHEY, CDR2 SVGAGI. Trimming pared 1 base from V and 2 bases from J, leaving 8 bases between. The CDR3 runs to 15 residues. The CDR3 region is CASSYYTRNTGELFF. The CDR3 nucleotides are TGTGCCAGCAGTTACTATACTCGAAACACCGGGGAGCTGTTTTTT.

This clone appeared once. At one end the junction does not follow the germline gene, possibly because of a read error. This chain connects TRBV6-1 to TRBJ2-2; D perhaps matches TRBD2 (5 bases). The CDR3 consists of 14 residues. In germline, CDR1 is MNHNS, CDR2 SASEGT. In nucleotides, the CDR3 is TGTGCCAGCGCTAGGACGGGGAACACCGGGGAGCTGCTTTTT. Translation: CASARTGNTGELLF.